A selection of T cell receptor beta chains follows, all from one sample in a study of CD8+ T cells in alopecia areata. TCRdb's copy holds only in-frame clones and misses some; the assay was immunoSEQ multiplex PCR. The sample comprises fewer than 200,000 clones, 58% of which are singletons, and roughly 13% rests with the top ten. The starting material was CD8+ T cells sorted from blood, obtained at week 24, from a patient treated with tofacitinib. These receptors originate from a human donor with alopecia areata. Both conserved end residues are part of each CDR3. Fields, in order: clone size, V gene, D gene, J gene, CDR3 protein, CDR3 DNA. The D gene is left open where the match is weak. Not all rows give a size; the values are once, few, many and, for expanded clones, a class.

few	TRBV2	TRBD1	TRBJ2-7	CASSEMTGPDYEQYF	TGTGCCAGCAGTGAAATGACAGGGCCGGACTACGAGCAGTACTTC
once	TRBV2	TRBD1	TRBJ2-7	CASSFHRDRISSYEQYF	TGTGCCAGCAGTTTTCACCGGGACAGAATATCGTCCTACGAGCAGTACTTC
many	TRBV7-9	-	TRBJ2-4	CASSLVLAGLGNIQYF	TGTGCCAGCAGCTTAGTGTTGGCGGGGCTAGGGAACATTCAGTACTTC
few	TRBV6-1	-	TRBJ2-7	CASSEDGGSSYEQYF	TGTGCCAGCAGTGAAGACGGGGGAAGTTCCTACGAGCAGTACTTC
-	TRBV7-9	-	TRBJ2-3	CASSPMGARPDTQYF	TGTGCCAGCAGCCCCATGGGGGCCCGTCCTGATACGCAGTATTTT
-	TRBV20-1	-	TRBJ2-1	CSARVDKEQFF	TGCAGTGCTAGAGTGGACAAGGAGCAGTTCTTC
-	TRBV5-6	TRBD1	TRBJ1-2	CASSLVGTGYYGYTF	TGTGCCAGCAGCTTGGTCGGGACAGGCTACTATGGCTACACCTTC
-	TRBV10-3	-	TRBJ1-5	CASKTRARTYQGNQPQHF	TGTGCCTCTAAAACCCGGGCCCGCACCTATCAGGGCAATCAGCCCCAGCATTTT
-	TRBV9	-	TRBJ1-1	CASSVVTQGEAFF	TGTGCCAGCAGCGTAGTCACTCAGGGTGAAGCTTTCTTT
-	TRBV11-2	-	TRBJ2-3	CASSLGGGGTDTQYF	TGTGCCAGCAGCTTAGGTGGGGGCGGCACAGATACGCAGTATTTT
-	TRBV30	TRBD1	TRBJ2-2	CASRQGAGTGELFF	TGTGCCTCTCGACAGGGGGCAGGCACCGGGGAGCTGTTTTTT
-	TRBV30	TRBD1	TRBJ1-2	CAWSVRGRQGYTF	TGTGCCTGGAGTGTAAGGGGGCGACAAGGCTACACCTTC
-	TRBV7-3	TRBD1	TRBJ1-2	CASSPIGTGGNGYTF	TGTGCCAGCAGCCCGATCGGGACAGGGGGCAATGGCTACACCTTC
-	TRBV7-8	TRBD1	TRBJ2-3	CASSPASQGAMDTQYF	TGTGCCAGCAGCCCCGCCTCACAGGGGGCAATGGATACGCAGTATTTT
few	TRBV30	-	TRBJ2-3	CAWSVWVPDDTQYF	TGTGCCTGGAGTGTGTGGGTTCCGGATGATACGCAGTATTTT
-	TRBV30	-	TRBJ1-1	CAWSDDREAFF	TGTGCCTGGAGTGACGACAGGGAAGCTTTCTTT
-	TRBV5-1	-	TRBJ1-2	CASSLAGYYGYTF	TGCGCCAGCAGCTTGGCCGGTTACTATGGCTACACCTTC
-	TRBV7-9	-	TRBJ1-5	CASSLGGGGQPQHF	TGTGCCAGCAGCTTAGGGGGGGGAGGTCAGCCCCAGCATTTT
-	TRBV5-1	-	TRBJ1-5	CASSLVGNQPQHF	TGCGCCAGCAGCTTGGTTGGCAATCAGCCCCAGCATTTT
-	TRBV9	-	TRBJ2-5	CASSAFEETQYF	TGTGCCAGCAGCGCCTTTGAAGAGACCCAGTACTTC
few	TRBV29-1	-	TRBJ1-1	CSAPWGSTEAFF	TGCAGTGCACCGTGGGGTTCCACTGAAGCTTTCTTT
-	TRBV6-1	TRBD1	TRBJ1-6	CAIGQGPNTLHF	TGTGCCATCGGACAGGGGCCAAACACCCTCCACTTT
-	TRBV5-6	-	TRBJ1-6	CASSQYIGSSSPLHF	TGTGCCAGCAGCCAATATATCGGGAGTTCATCACCCCTCCACTTT
-	TRBV5-4	TRBD2	TRBJ2-7	CASSLDGTSGYEQYF	TGTGCCAGCAGCTTGGACGGGACTAGCGGGTACGAGCAGTACTTC
few	TRBV27	-	TRBJ2-7	CASKSGLVTEQYF	TGTGCCAGCAAATCGGGACTGGTTACCGAGCAGTACTTC
-	TRBV25-1	-	TRBJ1-6	CASSEFGQNNSPLHF	TGTGCCAGCAGTGAATTCGGCCAGAACAATTCACCCCTCCACTTT
few	TRBV6-5	-	TRBJ2-3	CASKVWSASTDTQYF	TGTGCCAGCAAAGTATGGTCCGCCAGCACAGATACGCAGTATTTT
few	TRBV7-3	-	TRBJ2-4	CASSHSGTGKNIQYF	TGTGCCAGCAGCCACTCCGGGACGGGCAAAAACATTCAGTACTTC
-	TRBV27	-	TRBJ2-1	CASSFSSDEQFF	TGTGCCAGCAGTTTTAGCAGCGATGAGCAGTTCTTC
-	TRBV5-1	TRBD1	TRBJ1-2	CASSLGDSYGYTF	TGCGCCAGCAGCTTGGGGGACAGCTATGGCTACACCTTC
few	TRBV7-3	TRBD2	TRBJ2-5	CASSQTSGLETQYF	TGTGCCAGCAGCCAGACTAGCGGGTTGGAGACCCAGTACTTC
-	TRBV5-1	-	TRBJ2-3	CASSGTPDTQYF	TGCGCCAGCAGCGGGACTCCAGATACGCAGTATTTT
-	TRBV4-2	TRBD1	TRBJ2-7	CASSQTGTGGVMQYF	TGTGCCAGCAGCCAGACCGGGACAGGGGGGGTTATGCAGTACTTC
-	TRBV30	-	TRBJ1-1	CAWSGRGPNTEAFF	TGTGCCTGGAGTGGCAGGGGTCCGAACACTGAAGCTTTCTTT
-	TRBV29-1	-	TRBJ2-5	CSVERRDQETQYF	TGCAGCGTTGAACGGAGAGACCAAGAGACCCAGTACTTC
-	TRBV2	-	TRBJ2-1	CASRARGRVDEQFF	TGTGCCAGCAGAGCTAGGGGCAGGGTTGATGAGCAGTTCTTC
-	TRBV18	TRBD1	TRBJ2-7	CASSPDRATYEQYF	TGTGCCAGCTCACCAGACAGGGCCACCTACGAGCAGTACTTC
-	TRBV2	TRBD2	TRBJ2-1	CASKGLADNEQFF	TGTGCCAGCAAGGGACTAGCGGATAATGAGCAGTTCTTC
-	TRBV7-9	-	TRBJ2-5	CASSLRVSQETQYF	TGTGCCAGCAGCCTCAGAGTGTCCCAAGAGACCCAGTACTTC
few	TRBV5-1	-	TRBJ2-5	CASSLEGAIQETQYF	TGCGCCAGCAGCTTGGAAGGGGCGATCCAAGAGACCCAGTACTTC
-	TRBV7-6	-	TRBJ2-7	CASSPPTAAYEQYF	TGTGCCAGCAGCCCCCCGACGGCCGCCTACGAGCAGTACTTC
-	TRBV25-1	TRBD1	TRBJ2-7	CASSDGTGGLSYEQYF	TGTGCCAGCAGCGATGGGACAGGGGGACTCTCCTACGAGCAGTACTTC
-	TRBV7-6	-	TRBJ2-7	CASSLGGTSYEQYF	TGTGCCAGCAGCTTAGGCGGCACTTCCTACGAGCAGTACTTC
-	TRBV4-1	TRBD1	TRBJ2-7	CASSQGRGPAYEQYF	TGCGCCAGCAGCCAAGGAAGGGGGCCTGCCTACGAGCAGTACTTC
-	TRBV7-9	-	TRBJ2-2	CASSLRWDYTGELFF	TGTGCCAGCAGCTTACGGTGGGACTACACCGGGGAGCTGTTTTTT
-	TRBV11-2	-	TRBJ2-3	CASSLVGRGTDTQYF	TGTGCCAGCAGCTTAGTAGGGCGGGGCACAGATACGCAGTATTTT
few	TRBV29-1	-	TRBJ2-1	CSVDRANEQFF	TGCAGCGTCGACAGAGCCAATGAGCAGTTCTTC
few	TRBV5-1	-	TRBJ2-7	CASSLRGATGEQYF	TGCGCCAGCAGCTTGCGGGGGGCGACGGGGGAGCAGTACTTC
few	TRBV6-6	TRBD2	TRBJ2-4	CASSWSGGDPNIQYF	TGTGCCAGCAGCTGGAGCGGGGGGGATCCAAACATTCAGTACTTC
-	TRBV30	-	TRBJ1-2	CAWDKAGYGYTF	TGTGCCTGGGACAAAGCGGGCTATGGCTACACCTTC
-	TRBV6-5	TRBD1	TRBJ1-1	CASRTGGTEAFF	TGTGCCAGCAGGACAGGGGGCACTGAAGCTTTCTTT
-	TRBV13	-	TRBJ2-1	CASSPGKGTNEQFF	TGTGCCAGCAGCCCGGGTAAGGGGACGAATGAGCAGTTCTTC
-	TRBV14	-	TRBJ1-5	CASSLDGSNQPQHF	TGTGCCAGCAGCCTCGACGGTAGCAATCAGCCCCAGCATTTT
-	TRBV21-1	-	TRBJ2-1	CASSKGFITGGRNNEQFF	TGTGCCAGCAGCAAAGGGTTCATCACAGGGGGCAGGAACAATGAGCAGTTCTTC
-	TRBV6-1	TRBD1	TRBJ2-2	CASSELTGRTGELFF	TGTGCCAGCAGTGAATTGACAGGGCGGACCGGGGAGCTGTTTTTT
-	TRBV2	-	TRBJ1-1	CASSANRVTEAFF	TGTGCCAGCAGCGCCAACAGGGTTACTGAAGCTTTCTTT
-	TRBV29-1	-	TRBJ2-7	CSVGSNEQYF	TGCAGCGTTGGGTCTAACGAGCAGTACTTC
-	TRBV5-1	TRBD1	TRBJ2-7	CASSGRDRGAYEQYF	TGCGCCAGCAGCGGCCGGGACAGGGGGGCCTACGAGCAGTACTTC
-	TRBV27	-	TRBJ2-7	CASSWGTNSYEQYF	TGTGCCAGCAGTTGGGGGACAAACTCCTACGAGCAGTACTTC
-	TRBV4-1	-	TRBJ2-1	CASSQVLGGSLEQFF	TGCGCCAGCAGCCAAGTTTTGGGGGGCTCATTAGAGCAGTTCTTC